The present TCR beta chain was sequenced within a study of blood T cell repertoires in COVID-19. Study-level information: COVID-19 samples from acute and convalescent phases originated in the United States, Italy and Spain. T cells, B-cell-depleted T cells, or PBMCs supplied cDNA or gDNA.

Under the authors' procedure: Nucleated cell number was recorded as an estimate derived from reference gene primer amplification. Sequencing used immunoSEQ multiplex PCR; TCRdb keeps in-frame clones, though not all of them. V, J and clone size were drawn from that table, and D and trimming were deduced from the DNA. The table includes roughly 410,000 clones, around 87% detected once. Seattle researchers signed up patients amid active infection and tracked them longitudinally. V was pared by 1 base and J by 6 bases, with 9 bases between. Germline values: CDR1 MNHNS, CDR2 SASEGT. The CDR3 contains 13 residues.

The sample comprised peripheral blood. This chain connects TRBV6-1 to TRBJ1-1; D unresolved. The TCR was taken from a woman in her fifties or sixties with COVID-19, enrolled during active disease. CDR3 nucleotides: TGTGCCAGCAGTGAAGATTGGGAGGCTGAAGCTTTCTTT. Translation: CASSEDWEAEAFF.